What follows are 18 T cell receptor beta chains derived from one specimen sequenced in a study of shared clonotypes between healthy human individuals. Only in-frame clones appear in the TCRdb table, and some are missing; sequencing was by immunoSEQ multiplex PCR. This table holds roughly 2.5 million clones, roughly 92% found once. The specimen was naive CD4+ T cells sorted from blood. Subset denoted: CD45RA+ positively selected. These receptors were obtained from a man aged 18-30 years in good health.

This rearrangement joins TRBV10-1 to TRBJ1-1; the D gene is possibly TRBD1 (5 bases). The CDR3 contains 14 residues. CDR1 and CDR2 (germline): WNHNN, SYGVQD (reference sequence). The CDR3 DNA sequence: TGCTCCACATGGGGCGCCCCTATGAACACTGAAGCTTTCTTT. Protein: CSTWGAPMNTEAFF.

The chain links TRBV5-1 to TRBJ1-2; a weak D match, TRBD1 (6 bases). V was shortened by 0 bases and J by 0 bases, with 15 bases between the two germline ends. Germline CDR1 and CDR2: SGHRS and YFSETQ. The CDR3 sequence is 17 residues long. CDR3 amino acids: CASSLGEQGSSNYGYTF. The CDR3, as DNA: TGCGCCAGCAGCTTGGGGGAACAGGGATCATCTAACTATGGCTACACCTTC.

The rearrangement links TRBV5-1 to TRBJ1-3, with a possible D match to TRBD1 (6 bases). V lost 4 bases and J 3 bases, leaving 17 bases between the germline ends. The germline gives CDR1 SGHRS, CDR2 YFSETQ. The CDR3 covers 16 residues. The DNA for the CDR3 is TGCGCCAGCAGCATCCGACAGGTCGCCGATGGAAACACCATATATTTT. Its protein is CASSIRQVADGNTIYF.

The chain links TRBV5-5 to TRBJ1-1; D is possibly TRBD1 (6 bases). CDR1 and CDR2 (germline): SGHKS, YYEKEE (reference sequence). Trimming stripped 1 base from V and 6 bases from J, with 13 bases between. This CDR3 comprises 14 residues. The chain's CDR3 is CASSLTGPGAEAFF. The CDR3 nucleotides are TGTGCCAGCAGCTTGACAGGCCCAGGGGCTGAAGCTTTCTTT.

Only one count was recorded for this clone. This CDR3 reads CASKVAGLETQYF. In DNA form, the CDR3 reads TGTGCCAGCAAAGTAGCGGGATTAGAGACCCAGTACTTC. This rearrangement joins TRBV6-1 to TRBJ2-5, with 8 bases aligning to TRBD2. This CDR3 contains 13 residues. Losses at the gene ends were 7 bases for V and 4 bases for J; bases not matched to a gene: 5. Germline V gene data show CDR1 as MNHNS and CDR2 as SASEGT.

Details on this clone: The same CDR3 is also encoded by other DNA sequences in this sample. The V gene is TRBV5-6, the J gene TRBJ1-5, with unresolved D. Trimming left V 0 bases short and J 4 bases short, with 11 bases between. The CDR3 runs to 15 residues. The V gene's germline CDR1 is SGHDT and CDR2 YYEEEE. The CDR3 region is CASSLAGLGNQPQHF. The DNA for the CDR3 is TGTGCCAGCAGCTTGGCGGGTCTAGGGAATCAGCCCCAGCATTTT.

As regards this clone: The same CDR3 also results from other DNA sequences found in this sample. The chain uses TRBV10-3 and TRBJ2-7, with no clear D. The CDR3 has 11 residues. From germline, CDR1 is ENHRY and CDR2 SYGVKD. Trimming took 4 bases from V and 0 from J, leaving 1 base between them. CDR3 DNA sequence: TGTGCCATCAGTGGCTCCTACGAGCAGTACTTC. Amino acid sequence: CAISGSYEQYF.

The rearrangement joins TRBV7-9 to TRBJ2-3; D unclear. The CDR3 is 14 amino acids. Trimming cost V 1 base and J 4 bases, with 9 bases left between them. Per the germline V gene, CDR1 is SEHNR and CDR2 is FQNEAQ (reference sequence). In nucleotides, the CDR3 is TGTGCCAGCAGCTTAGGGCGGAGCCCAGATACGCAGTATTTT. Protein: CASSLGRSPDTQYF.

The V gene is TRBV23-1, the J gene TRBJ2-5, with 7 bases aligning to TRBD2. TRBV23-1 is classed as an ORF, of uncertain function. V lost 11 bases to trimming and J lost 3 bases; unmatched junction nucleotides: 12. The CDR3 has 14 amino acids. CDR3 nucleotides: TGCGCCGGTGGGGGGGTCGTTCCCAAAGAGACCCAGTACTTC. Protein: CAGGGVVPKETQYF.

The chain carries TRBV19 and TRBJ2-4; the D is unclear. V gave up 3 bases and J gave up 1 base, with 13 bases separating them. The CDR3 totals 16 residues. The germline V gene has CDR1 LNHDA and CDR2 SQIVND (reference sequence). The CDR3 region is CASSIQDRFAKNIQYF. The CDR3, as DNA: TGTGCCAGTAGTATCCAGGACCGGTTTGCCAAAAACATTCAGTACTTC.

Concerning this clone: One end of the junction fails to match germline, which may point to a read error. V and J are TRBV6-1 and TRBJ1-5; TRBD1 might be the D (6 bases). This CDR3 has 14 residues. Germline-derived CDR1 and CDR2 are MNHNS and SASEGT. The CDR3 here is CASTESGGNQPQHF. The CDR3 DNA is TGTGCCAGCACGGAGTCGGGGGGCAACCAGCCCCAGCATTTT.

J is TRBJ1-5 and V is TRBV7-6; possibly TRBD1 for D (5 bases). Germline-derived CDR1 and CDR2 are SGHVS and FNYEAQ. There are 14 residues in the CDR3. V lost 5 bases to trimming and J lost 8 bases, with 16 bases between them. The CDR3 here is CASSAGRREEPQHF. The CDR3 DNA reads TGTGCCAGCAGCGCGGGACGCCGGGAGGAGCCCCAGCATTTT.

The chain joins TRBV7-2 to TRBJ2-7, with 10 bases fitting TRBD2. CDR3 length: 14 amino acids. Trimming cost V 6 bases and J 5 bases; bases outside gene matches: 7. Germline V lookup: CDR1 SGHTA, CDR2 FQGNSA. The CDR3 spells CASRGAGGPHEQYF. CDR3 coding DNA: TGTGCCAGCAGAGGAGCGGGAGGGCCCCACGAGCAGTACTTC. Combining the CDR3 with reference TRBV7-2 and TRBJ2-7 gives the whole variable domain GAGVSQSPSNKVTEKGKDVELRCDPISGHTALYWYRQSLGQGLEFLIYFQGNSAPDKSGLPSDRFSAERTGGSVSTLTIQRTQQEDSAVYLCASRGAGGPHEQYFGPGTRLTVT.

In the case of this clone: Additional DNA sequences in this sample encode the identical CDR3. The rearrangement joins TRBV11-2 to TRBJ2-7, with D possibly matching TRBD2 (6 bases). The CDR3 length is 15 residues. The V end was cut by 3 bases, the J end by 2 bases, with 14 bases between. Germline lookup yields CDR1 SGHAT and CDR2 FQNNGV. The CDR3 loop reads CASSLEGGGTYEQYF. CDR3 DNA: TGTGCCAGCAGCTTGGAGGGAGGTGGCACCTACGAGCAGTACTTC.

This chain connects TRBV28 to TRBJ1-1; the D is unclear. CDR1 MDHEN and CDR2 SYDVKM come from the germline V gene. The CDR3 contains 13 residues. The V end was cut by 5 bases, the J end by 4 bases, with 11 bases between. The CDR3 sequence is CASSPVDSTEAFF. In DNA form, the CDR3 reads TGTGCCAGCAGTCCAGTGGACTCCACTGAAGCTTTCTTT.

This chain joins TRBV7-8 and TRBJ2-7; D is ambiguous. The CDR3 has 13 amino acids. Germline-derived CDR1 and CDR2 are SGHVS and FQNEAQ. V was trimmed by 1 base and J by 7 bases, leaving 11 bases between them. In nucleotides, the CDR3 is TGTGCCAGCAGCTTAGATACGACAAATGAGCAGTACTTC. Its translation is CASSLDTTNEQYF.

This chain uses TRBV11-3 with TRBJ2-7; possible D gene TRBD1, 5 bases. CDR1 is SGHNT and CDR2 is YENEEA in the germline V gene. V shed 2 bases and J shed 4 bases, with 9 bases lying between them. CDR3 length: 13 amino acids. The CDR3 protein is CASSLKGPYEQYF. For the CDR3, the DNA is TGTGCCAGCAGCTTAAAGGGGCCTTACGAGCAGTACTTC.

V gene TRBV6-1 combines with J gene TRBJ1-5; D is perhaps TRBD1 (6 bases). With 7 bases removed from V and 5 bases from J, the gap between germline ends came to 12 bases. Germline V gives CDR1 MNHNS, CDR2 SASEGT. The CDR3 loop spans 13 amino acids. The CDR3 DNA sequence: TGTGCCAGCAAAGTGGACAGCTATCAGCCCCAGCATTTT. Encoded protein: CASKVDSYQPQHF.